Presented here are 21 T cell receptor beta chains from one specimen sequenced in a study of T cell responses to AZD1222 COVID-19 vaccine. TCRdb keeps only in-frame clones here, not all; method: immunoSEQ multiplex PCR. The table shows 91,000 or so clones, with 80% to 95% occurring only once. Sequences were derived from peripheral blood, sampled 28 days after the second AZD1222 dose. All receptors come from an adult who received the AZD1222 COVID-19 vaccine.

The chain carries TRBV9 and TRBJ1-3, with D possibly being TRBD1 (6 bases). In germline, CDR1 is SGDLS, CDR2 YYNGEE. V lost 0 bases and J 2 bases, leaving 12 bases between the germline ends. CDR3 size: 16 residues. The CDR3: CASSVELGQTGNTIYF. CDR3 coding DNA: TGTGCCAGCAGCGTAGAACTTGGACAGACTGGAAACACCATATATTTT.

J is TRBJ1-1 and V is TRBV3-1 (or the pseudogene TRBV3-2); 10 bases align to TRBD1. J lost 3 bases, V lost 3 bases, and 4 bases had no gene match. Looked up from germline, CDR1 is LGHDT and CDR2 is YNNKEL (reference sequence). The CDR3 contains 15 residues. CDR3 nucleotide sequence: TGTGCCAGCAGCCACACCGGACAGGGGGACACTGAAGCTTTCTTT. It encodes CASSHTGQGDTEAFF.

This clone occurred once. This chain connects TRBV29-1 to TRBJ2-5; D gene ambiguous. Trimming removed 6 bases from V and 2 bases from J, with 10 bases in between. Per germline, CDR1 SQVTM and CDR2 ANQGSEA. CDR3 length equals 12 residues. The CDR3 reads CSVNSLQETQYF. Written as DNA, the CDR3 is TGCAGCGTGAATAGTCTTCAAGAGACCCAGTACTTC.

The V and J genes are TRBV29-1 and TRBJ1-3, with 7 bases aligning to TRBD1. The V segment lost 6 bases and the J segment 4 bases; nucleotides outside the gene matches: 6. The CDR3 sequence is 13 residues long. The germline V gene has CDR1 SQVTM and CDR2 ANQGSEA. The CDR3 sequence: CSVTQGPGNTIYF. CDR3 sequence (DNA): TGCAGCGTCACACAGGGGCCAGGAAACACCATATATTTT.

The V and J genes are TRBV3-1 (or the pseudogene TRBV3-2) and TRBJ1-5; D remains ambiguous. The germline V gene has CDR1 LGHDT and CDR2 YNNKEL (reference sequence). Trimming took 0 bases from V and 1 from J, leaving 7 bases between them. The CDR3 has 15 amino acids. CDR3: CASSQDGRSNQPQHF. CDR3 nucleotides: TGTGCCAGCAGCCAAGATGGCAGGAGCAATCAGCCCCAGCATTTT.

V and J are TRBV6-5 and TRBJ2-3; D is perhaps TRBD1 (6 bases). Looked up from germline, CDR1 is MNHEY and CDR2 is SVGAGI. The CDR3 extends over 15 amino acids. Trimming pared 6 bases from V and 6 bases from J, leaving 19 bases between. The chain's CDR3 is CASSLQGALVDTQYF. As DNA, the CDR3 is TGTGCCAGCAGCTTACAGGGAGCCCTTGTGGATACGCAGTATTTT.

The chain combines TRBV3-1 (or the pseudogene TRBV3-2) with TRBJ2-1, with 8 bases lining up with TRBD2. The V segment lost 4 bases and the J segment 7 bases; nucleotides outside the gene matches: 12. Germline V CDR1 and CDR2: LGHDT, YNNKEL (reference sequence). CDR3 length: 16 residues. The CDR3 sequence: CASSPPGGAGRNEQFF. In DNA, the CDR3 is TGTGCCAGCAGCCCCCCGGGGGGGGCAGGGAGGAATGAGCAGTTCTTC.

This chain connects TRBV6-5 to TRBJ1-1; no clear D. V was shortened by 6 bases and J by 4 bases, with 18 bases between the two germline ends. Germline V lookup: CDR1 MNHEY, CDR2 SVGAGI. The CDR3 runs to 15 residues. The CDR3 loop is CASRDLGRGPTEAFF. The CDR3 coding sequence is TGTGCCAGCAGAGACTTAGGGCGAGGTCCCACTGAAGCTTTCTTT.

This clone has only one observation. V is TRBV18 and J is TRBJ1-1, with a possible D match to TRBD1 (5 bases). CDR3 length equals 19 residues. CDR1 and CDR2 (germline): KGHSH, LQKENI. V lost 1 base to trimming and J lost 2 bases, with 23 bases between them. The CDR3, as DNA: TGTGCCAGCTCACCACAGGGGTTTTTAGGTAGGGGCGGTAACACTGAAGCTTTCTTT. Translating it yields CASSPQGFLGRGGNTEAFF.

This chain links TRBV7-9 with TRBJ1-4, with unresolved D. CDR1 and CDR2 (germline): SEHNR, FQNEAQ (reference sequence). V dropped 1 base and J dropped 3 bases, with 9 bases sitting between them. CDR3 length equals 15 residues. The CDR3 reads CASSLVAEPNEKLFF. The CDR3 DNA reads as TGTGCCAGCAGCTTAGTGGCCGAGCCTAATGAAAAACTGTTTTTT.

V is TRBV6-5 and J is TRBJ1-5; D is unclear. This CDR3 is built from 12 residues. The V end was cut by 6 bases, the J end by 9 bases, with 12 bases between. The V gene's germline CDR1 is MNHEY and CDR2 SVGAGI. For the CDR3, the DNA is TGTGCCAGCAGAGTCGGGTTCGGGCCCCAGCATTTT. It is translated as CASRVGFGPQHF.

V gene TRBV3-1 (or the pseudogene TRBV3-2) combines with J gene TRBJ1-6, with 8 bases aligning to TRBD1. The CDR3 sequence is 15 residues long. The germline gives CDR1 LGHDT, CDR2 YNNKEL (reference sequence). J was trimmed by 7 bases and V by 4 bases; bases with no gene match: 6. The CDR3 DNA follows: TGTGCCAGCAGCCTTACAGGGGGGATCAATTCACCCCTCCACTTT. This translates into CASSLTGGINSPLHF.

The chain recombines TRBV6-4 with TRBJ1-6; perhaps TRBD1 as D (6 bases). V was shortened by 2 bases and J by 10 bases, with 12 bases between the two germline ends. Germline-derived CDR1 and CDR2 are MRHNA and SNTAGT. The CDR3 covers 14 residues. CDR3 bases: TGTGCCAGCAGTGACGGTGGGCAGGGGTCACCCCTCCACTTT. Protein sequence: CASSDGGQGSPLHF.

The V gene is TRBV11-2, the J gene TRBJ1-1; D is perhaps TRBD1 (5 bases). The CDR3 spans 15 residues. Trimming cost V 1 base and J 0 bases, with 9 bases left between them. From germline, CDR1 is SGHAT and CDR2 FQNNGV. In DNA form, the CDR3 reads TGTGCCAGCAGCTTAGCGGGACGCCTGAACACTGAAGCTTTCTTT. Residues: CASSLAGRLNTEAFF.

The V call is TRBV28, the J call TRBJ1-1; D is possibly TRBD1 (6 bases). The V end lost 6 bases, the J end lost 7 bases, and 24 bases lay between the germline ends. This CDR3 spans 16 amino acids. Germline CDR1 is MDHEN and CDR2 is SYDVKM. The CDR3 is CASRPPTSTGVVEAFF. In DNA, the CDR3 is TGTGCCAGCAGACCTCCAACCTCGACAGGTGTGGTTGAAGCTTTCTTT.

The chain couples TRBV7-2 to TRBJ1-6, with TRBD1 identical over 8 bases. Trimming at V came to 8 bases and at J to 8 bases, leaving 11 bases not matched to a gene. From germline, CDR1 is SGHTA and CDR2 FQGNSA. This CDR3 contains 15 residues. CDR3 residues: CASGRLQGVDSPLHF. The CDR3 nucleotides are TGTGCCAGCGGTAGGTTACAGGGGGTCGATTCACCCCTCCACTTT.

This clone was found once. V and J are TRBV18 and TRBJ1-1; D remains ambiguous. V was clipped by 6 bases and J by 1 base, with 15 bases between them. CDR3 size: 15 residues. Per the germline V gene, CDR1 is KGHSH and CDR2 is LQKENI. CDR3 in DNA: TGTGCCAGCTCGCCGACCGGGCTGGGGAACACTGAAGCTTTCTTT. Its translation is CASSPTGLGNTEAFF.

J is TRBJ1-4 and V is TRBV30; TRBD1 agrees at 10 bases. CDR3 length: 15 amino acids. In germline, CDR1 is GTSNPN, CDR2 SVGIG (reference sequence). Trimming removed 3 bases from V and 4 bases from J; junction bases left unmatched: 5. CDR3 protein: CAWSRTGGYNEKLFF. CDR3 sequence (DNA): TGTGCCTGGAGCCGGACAGGGGGTTATAATGAAAAACTGTTTTTT.

The chain carries TRBV18 and TRBJ1-2; TRBD1 aligns across 8 bases. The germline CDR1 and CDR2 sequences are KGHSH and LQKENI. The J segment lost 6 bases and the V segment lost 3 bases, leaving 6 bases of the junction unmatched. The CDR3 contains 14 residues. The CDR3 DNA sequence: TGTGCCAGCTCACCGAGCCAGGGGGCAAATGGCTACACCTTC. This codes for CASSPSQGANGYTF.

This chain joins TRBV6-6 and TRBJ1-1; tentatively, D is TRBD1 (5 bases). The CDR3 runs to 14 residues. Germline values: CDR1 MNHNY, CDR2 SVGAGI (reference sequence). Deletions cut 7 bases from V and 0 bases from J, with 12 bases between. CDR3: CASITPGLNTEAFF. The CDR3 DNA is TGTGCCAGCATCACCCCAGGGCTGAACACTGAAGCTTTCTTT.

Note on this clone: At the DNA level, this CDR3 is encoded by other sequences in the same sample as well. The V gene is TRBV11-1, the J gene TRBJ1-1, with TRBD1 as a possible D gene (5 bases). The CDR3 covers 14 residues. Per the germline V gene, CDR1 is SGHAT and CDR2 is FQDESV (reference sequence). Trimming left V 3 bases short and J 1 base short, with 9 bases between. The CDR3 bases are TGTGCCAGCAGCTTGGGGCTGACGAACACTGAAGCTTTCTTT. It encodes CASSLGLTNTEAFF.